This paragraph covers one T cell receptor (beta chain) sequence. Profiled with immunoSEQ multiplex PCR; TCRdb holds only in-frame clones, not every one. The sample holds 25,000 to 30,000 clones; approximately 89% are singletons and the top ten take approximately 1%. The sample is drawn from a study of T cells in narcolepsy. V shed 4 bases and J 4 bases; nucleotides not matched to a gene: 3. The CDR3 consists of 13 residues. Germline CDR1 and CDR2: SGHTA and FQGTGA. Sequenced: memory (CD45RA-) CD4+ T cells from blood. This chain uses TRBV7-3 with TRBJ2-5, with 7 bases matching TRBD1. The TCR was taken from a human donor in good health. CDR3 in amino acids: CASSWTGGETQYF. CDR3 coding DNA: TGTGCCAGCAGCTGGACAGGTGGAGAGACCCAGTACTTC.